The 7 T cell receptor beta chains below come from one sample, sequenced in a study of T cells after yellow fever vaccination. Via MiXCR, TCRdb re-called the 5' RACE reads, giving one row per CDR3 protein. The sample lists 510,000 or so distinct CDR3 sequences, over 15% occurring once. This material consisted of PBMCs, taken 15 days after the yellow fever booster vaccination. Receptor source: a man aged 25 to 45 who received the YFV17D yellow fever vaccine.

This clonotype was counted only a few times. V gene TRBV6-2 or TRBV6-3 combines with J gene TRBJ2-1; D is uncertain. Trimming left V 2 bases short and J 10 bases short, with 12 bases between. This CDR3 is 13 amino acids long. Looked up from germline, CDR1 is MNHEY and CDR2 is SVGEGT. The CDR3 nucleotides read TGTGCCAGCAGTTACCATAATAGCTGGGAGCAGTTCTTC. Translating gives CASSYHNSWEQFF.

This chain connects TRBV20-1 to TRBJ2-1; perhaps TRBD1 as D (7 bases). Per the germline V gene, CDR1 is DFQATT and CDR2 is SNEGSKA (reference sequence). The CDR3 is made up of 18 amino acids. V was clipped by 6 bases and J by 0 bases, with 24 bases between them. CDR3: CSALHGTASESSYNEQFF. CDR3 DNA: TGCAGTGCGCTTCACGGGACAGCTAGCGAAAGCTCCTACAATGAGCAGTTCTTC.

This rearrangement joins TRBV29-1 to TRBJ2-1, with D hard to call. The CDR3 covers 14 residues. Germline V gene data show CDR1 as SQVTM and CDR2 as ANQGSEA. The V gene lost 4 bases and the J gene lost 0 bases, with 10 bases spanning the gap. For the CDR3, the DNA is TGCAGCGTTGCGCTCCGAAGCTCCTACAATGAGCAGTTCTTC. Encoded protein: CSVALRSSYNEQFF.

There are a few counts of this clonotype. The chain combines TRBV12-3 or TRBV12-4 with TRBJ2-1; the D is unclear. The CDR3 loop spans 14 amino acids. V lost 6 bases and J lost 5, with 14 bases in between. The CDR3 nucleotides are TGTGCCAGCAGCCGACGTTGGGAAGACAATGAGCAGTTCTTC. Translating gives CASSRRWEDNEQFF.

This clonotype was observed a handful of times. For the CDR3, the DNA is TGCAGCGTTGAAGATCTTGGGATAGCGAGGACAGATACGCAGTATTTT. Its translation is CSVEDLGIARTDTQYF. The V and J genes are TRBV29-1 and TRBJ2-3, with a possible D match to TRBD2 (5 bases). Trimming pared 0 bases from V and 3 bases from J, leaving 16 bases between. CDR1 SQVTM and CDR2 ANQGSEA come from the germline V gene. This CDR3 is built from 16 residues.

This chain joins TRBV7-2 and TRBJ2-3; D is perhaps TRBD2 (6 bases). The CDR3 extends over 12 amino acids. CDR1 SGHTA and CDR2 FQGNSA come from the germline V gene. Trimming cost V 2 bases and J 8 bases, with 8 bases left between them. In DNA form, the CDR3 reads TGTGCCAGCAGCTTATTCGGGGGTACGCAGTATTTT. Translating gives CASSLFGGTQYF.

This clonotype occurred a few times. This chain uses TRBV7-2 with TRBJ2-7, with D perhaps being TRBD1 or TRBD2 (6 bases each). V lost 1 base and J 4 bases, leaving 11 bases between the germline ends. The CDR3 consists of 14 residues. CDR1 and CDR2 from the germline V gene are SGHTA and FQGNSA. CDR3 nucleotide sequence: TGTGCCAGCAGCTTAGACCAGGGGAGGTACGAGCAGTACTTC. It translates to CASSLDQGRYEQYF.